This TCR beta chain comes out of a study of T cell responses to AZD1222 COVID-19 vaccine. Overall study findings and caveats: Donors were mostly white British, more females; clonal diversity possibly underestimated. CD4 TCRs associated with vaccination spanned spike, dominating at 160-218 and 743-854. Spike-specific TCR depth and breadth grew after two AZD1222 doses.

Data came from immunoSEQ multiplex PCR; TCRdb stores just in-frame clones and leaves some out. The sample carries approximately 190,000 clones, approximately 92% recorded once. As for this clone: Its antigen is not identified.

Germline CDR1 reads SGHNT; CDR2 reads YYREEE (reference sequence). Trimming stripped 5 bases from V and 5 bases from J, with 14 bases between. The CDR3 extends over 14 amino acids. The genes are TRBV5-4 and TRBJ2-1; no clear D gene. The receptor was isolated from an adult in good health. This specimen was peripheral blood, taken on day 0 of AZD1222 vaccination. This chain's CDR3 is CASSSTGPHNEQFF. As DNA, the CDR3 is TGTGCCAGCAGTTCTACCGGGCCCCACAATGAGCAGTTCTTC.